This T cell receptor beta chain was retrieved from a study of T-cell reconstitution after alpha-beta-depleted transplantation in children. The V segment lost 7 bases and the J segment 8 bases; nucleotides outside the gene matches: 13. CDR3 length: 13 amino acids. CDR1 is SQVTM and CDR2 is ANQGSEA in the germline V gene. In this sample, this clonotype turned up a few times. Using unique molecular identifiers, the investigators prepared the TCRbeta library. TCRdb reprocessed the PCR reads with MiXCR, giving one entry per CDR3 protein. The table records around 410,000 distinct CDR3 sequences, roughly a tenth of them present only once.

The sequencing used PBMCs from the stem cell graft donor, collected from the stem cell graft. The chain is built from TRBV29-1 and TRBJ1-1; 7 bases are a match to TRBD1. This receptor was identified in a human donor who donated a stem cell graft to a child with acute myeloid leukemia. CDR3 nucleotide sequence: TGCAGCGGAGAAAGGGGTAGGGGGCGGGAAGCTTTCTTT. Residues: CSGERGRGREAFF.